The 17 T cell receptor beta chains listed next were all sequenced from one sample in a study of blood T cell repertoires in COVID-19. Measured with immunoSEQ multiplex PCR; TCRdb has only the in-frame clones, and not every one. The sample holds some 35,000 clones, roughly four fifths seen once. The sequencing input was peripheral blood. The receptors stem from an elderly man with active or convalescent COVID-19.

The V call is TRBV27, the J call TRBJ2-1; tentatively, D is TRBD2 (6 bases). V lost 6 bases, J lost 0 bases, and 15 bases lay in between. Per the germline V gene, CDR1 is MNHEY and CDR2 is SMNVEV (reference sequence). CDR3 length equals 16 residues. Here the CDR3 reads CASRQTPGGSYNEQFF. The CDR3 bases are TGTGCCAGCAGACAAACGCCCGGGGGCTCCTACAATGAGCAGTTCTTC.

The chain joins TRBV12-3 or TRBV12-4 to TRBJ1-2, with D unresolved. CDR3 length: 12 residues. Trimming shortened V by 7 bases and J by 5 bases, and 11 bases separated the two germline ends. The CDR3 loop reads CASTLGGYGYTF. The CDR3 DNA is TGTGCCAGCACCTTGGGAGGGTATGGCTACACCTTC.

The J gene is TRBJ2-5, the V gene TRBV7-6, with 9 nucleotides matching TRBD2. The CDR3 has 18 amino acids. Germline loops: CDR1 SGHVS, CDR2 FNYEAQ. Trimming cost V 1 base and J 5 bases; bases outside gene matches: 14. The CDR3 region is CASSLVSVEREVPETQYF. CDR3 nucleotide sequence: TGTGCCAGCAGCTTAGTGTCGGTAGAGCGGGAGGTCCCGGAGACCCAGTACTTC.

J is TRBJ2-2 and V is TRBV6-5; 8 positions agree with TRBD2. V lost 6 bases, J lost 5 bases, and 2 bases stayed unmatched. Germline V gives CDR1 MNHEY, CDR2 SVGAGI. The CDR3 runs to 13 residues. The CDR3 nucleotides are TGTGCCAGCAGAGGACTAGCTACCGGGGAGCTGTTTTTT. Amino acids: CASRGLATGELFF.

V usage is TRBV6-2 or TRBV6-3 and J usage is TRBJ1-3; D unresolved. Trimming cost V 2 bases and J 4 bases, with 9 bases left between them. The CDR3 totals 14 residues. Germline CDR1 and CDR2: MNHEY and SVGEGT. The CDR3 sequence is CASSYSGFGNTIYF. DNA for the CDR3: TGTGCCAGCAGTTACAGCGGGTTCGGAAACACCATATATTTT.

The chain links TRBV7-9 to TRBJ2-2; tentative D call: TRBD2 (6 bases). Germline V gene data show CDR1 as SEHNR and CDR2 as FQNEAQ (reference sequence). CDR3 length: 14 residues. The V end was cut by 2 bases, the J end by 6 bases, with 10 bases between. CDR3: CASSLREVPGELFF. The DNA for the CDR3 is TGTGCCAGCAGCTTAAGGGAGGTCCCCGGGGAGCTGTTTTTT. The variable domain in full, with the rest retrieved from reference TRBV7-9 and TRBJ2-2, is DTGVSQNPRHKITKRGQNVTFRCDPISEHNRLYWYRQTLGQGPEFLTYFQNEAQLEKSRLLSDRFSAERPKGSFSTLEIQRTEQGDSAMYLCASSLREVPGELFFGEGSRLTVL.

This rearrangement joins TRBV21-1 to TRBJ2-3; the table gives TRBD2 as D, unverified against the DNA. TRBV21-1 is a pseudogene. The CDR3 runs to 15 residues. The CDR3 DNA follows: TGTGCCAGCAGCCAACGCGGGACCAGCACAGATACGCAGTATTTT. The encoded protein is CASSQRGTSTDTQYF.

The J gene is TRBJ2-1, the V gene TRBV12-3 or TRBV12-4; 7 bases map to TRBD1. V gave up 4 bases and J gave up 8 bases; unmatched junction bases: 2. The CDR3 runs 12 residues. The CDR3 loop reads CASSYRGHEQFF. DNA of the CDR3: TGTGCCAGCAGTTACAGGGGACATGAGCAGTTCTTC.

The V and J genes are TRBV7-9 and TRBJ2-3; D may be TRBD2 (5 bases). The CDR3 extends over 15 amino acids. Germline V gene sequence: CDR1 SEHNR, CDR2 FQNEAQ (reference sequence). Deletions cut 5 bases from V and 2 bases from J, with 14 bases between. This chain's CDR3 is CASSGELEITDTQYF. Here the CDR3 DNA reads TGTGCCAGCAGCGGGGAGCTTGAGATCACAGATACGCAGTATTTT.

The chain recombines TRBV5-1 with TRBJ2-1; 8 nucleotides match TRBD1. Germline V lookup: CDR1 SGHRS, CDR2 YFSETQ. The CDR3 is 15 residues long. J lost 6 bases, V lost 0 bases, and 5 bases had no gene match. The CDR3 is CASSLEGTGLNEQFF. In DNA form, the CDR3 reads TGCGCCAGCAGCTTGGAAGGGACAGGTCTCAATGAGCAGTTCTTC. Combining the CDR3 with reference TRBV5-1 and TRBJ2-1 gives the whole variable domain KAGVTQTPRYLIKTRGQQVTLSCSPISGHRSVSWYQQTPGQGLQFLFEYFSETQRNKGNFPGRFSGRQFSNSRSEMNVSTLELGDSALYLCASSLEGTGLNEQFFGPGTRLTVL.

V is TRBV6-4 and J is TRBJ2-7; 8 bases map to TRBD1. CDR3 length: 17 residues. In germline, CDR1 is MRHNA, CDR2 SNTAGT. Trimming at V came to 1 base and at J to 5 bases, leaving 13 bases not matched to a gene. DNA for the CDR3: TGTGCCAGCAGTGACTATAGCCGCGGACAGGGAGAACACGAGCAGTACTTC. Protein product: CASSDYSRGQGEHEQYF.

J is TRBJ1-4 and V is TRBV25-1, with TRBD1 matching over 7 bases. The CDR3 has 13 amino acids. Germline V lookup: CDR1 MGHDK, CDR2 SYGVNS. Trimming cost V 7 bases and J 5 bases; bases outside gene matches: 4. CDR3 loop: CASKQGLNEKLFF. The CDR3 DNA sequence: TGTGCCAGCAAACAGGGGTTAAATGAAAAACTGTTTTTT.

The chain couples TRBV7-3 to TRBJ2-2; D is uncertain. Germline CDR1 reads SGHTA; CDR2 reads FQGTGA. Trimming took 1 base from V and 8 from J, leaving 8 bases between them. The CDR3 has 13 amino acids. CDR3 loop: CASSLRPLGELFF. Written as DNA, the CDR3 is TGTGCCAGCAGCTTAAGGCCGCTTGGGGAGCTGTTTTTT. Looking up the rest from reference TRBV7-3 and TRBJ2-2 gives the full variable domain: GAGVSQTPSNKVTEKGKYVELRCDPISGHTALYWYRQSLGQGPEFLIYFQGTGAADDSGLPNDRFFAVRPEGSVSTLKIQRTERGDSAVYLCASSLRPLGELFFGEGSRLTVL.

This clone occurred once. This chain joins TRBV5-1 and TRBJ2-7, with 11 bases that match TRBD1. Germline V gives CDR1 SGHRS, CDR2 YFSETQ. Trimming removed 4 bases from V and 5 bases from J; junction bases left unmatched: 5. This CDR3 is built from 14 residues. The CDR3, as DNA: TGCGCCAGCAGCCGGGGACAGGGGGTAAACGAGCAGTACTTC. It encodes CASSRGQGVNEQYF.

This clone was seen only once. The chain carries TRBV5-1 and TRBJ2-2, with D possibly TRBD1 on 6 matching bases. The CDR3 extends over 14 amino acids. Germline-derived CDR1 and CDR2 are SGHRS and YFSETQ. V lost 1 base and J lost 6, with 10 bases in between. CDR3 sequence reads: CASSLKSGAGELFF. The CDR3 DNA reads TGCGCCAGCAGCTTGAAATCAGGGGCCGGGGAGCTGTTTTTT.

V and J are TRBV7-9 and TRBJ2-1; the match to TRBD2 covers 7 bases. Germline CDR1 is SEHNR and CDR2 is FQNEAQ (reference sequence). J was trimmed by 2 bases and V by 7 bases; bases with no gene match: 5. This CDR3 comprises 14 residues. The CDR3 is CASNIRGAYNEQFF. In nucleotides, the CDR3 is TGTGCCAGCAACATACGGGGGGCCTACAATGAGCAGTTCTTC.

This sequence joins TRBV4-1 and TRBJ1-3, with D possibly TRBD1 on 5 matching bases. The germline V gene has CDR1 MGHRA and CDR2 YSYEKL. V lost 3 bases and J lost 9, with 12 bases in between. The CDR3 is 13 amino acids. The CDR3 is CASSQDIGGTIYF. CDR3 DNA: TGCGCCAGCAGCCAGGACATCGGGGGCACCATATATTTT.